Here is one T cell receptor (beta chain) with its context. Its antigen is as yet unknown. J gave up 2 bases and V 4 bases, and 1 base lay outside the gene matches. The CDR3 covers 14 residues. Germline loops: CDR1 SQVTM, CDR2 ANQGSEA. Primers used in a second PCR of roughly 6 to 11 cycles were a sample-barcoded 5' primer and a J-beta primer mix. Each CDR3 protein gets one entry after TCRdb re-called the 5' RACE reads with MiXCR. The sample has 650,000 to 1,000,000 distinct CDR3 sequences, 35% to 40% seen once. This sample is part of a study of blood T cells in healthy people across ages. General study results and limits: Nothing was known about donor CMV status, and this possibly confounded expanded clonotype changes.

Every sample yielded at least 7 million isolated PBMCs. Sequenced material: blood. V and J are TRBV29-1 and TRBJ2-1; TRBD2 aligns across 11 bases. The sequence was collected from a young man in good health. CDR3 sequence (DNA): TGCAGCGTTGCACTAGCGGGGGCCTACAATGAGCAGTTCTTC. It specifies CSVALAGAYNEQFF.